This T cell receptor (beta chain) was identified in a study of T cells in Graves' hyperthyroidism and ophthalmopathy. Researchers amplified the TCR beta CDR3 regions from RNA transcripts. Carried out on the TCR CDR3, a first-round RT-PCR used the HTBI primer set. TCRdb itself ran the multiplex PCR reads through MiXCR, one entry per CDR3 protein. The profile shows 600,000 to 900,000 distinct CDR3 sequences, about 15% of them singletons. The germline V gene encodes CDR1 LGHNA and CDR2 YNFKEQ. Trimming cost V 0 bases and J 7 bases, with 3 bases left between them. This CDR3 region has 12 residues. The receptor comes from a man younger than 30 with Graves' hyperthyroidism. Sequencing was done on a sample of blood. The chain joins TRBV4-2 to TRBJ1-4; no definite D call. The DNA of the CDR3 is TGTGCCAGCAGCCAAGACATTGAAAAACTGTTTTTT. It codes for CASSQDIEKLFF.